This TCR beta chain derives from a study of response to subunit inactivated influenza vaccine. The study's findings and limits: Every seasonal influenza vaccination brings in few new T cells, the authors suggested.

The sample holds a few counts of this clonotype. The antigen remains undetermined. CDR3 length: 11 residues. Germline loops: CDR1 SEHNR, CDR2 FQNEAQ (reference sequence). The ends were cut back, 5 bases at V and 6 bases at J, with 7 bases in the middle. Using its own MiXCR run on the RT-PCR reads, TCRdb lists one record per CDR3 protein. Of around 470,000 distinct CDR3 sequences listed, approximately 7.8% are singletons. The rearrangement uses TRBV7-9 and TRBJ1-1; D gene ambiguous. The sequencing here drew on PBMCs from blood, taken around 25 months after vaccination. The sequence derives from a man aged 50-75 years who received an inactivated influenza vaccine. In DNA form, the CDR3 reads TGTGCCAGCAGCCAGCGGTCTGAAGCTTTCTTT. This translates into CASSQRSEAFF.